What follows describes a single T cell receptor (beta chain). The target antigen is unknown. This specimen comes from a study of early T cells in non-severe SARS-CoV-2 infection. Study-level information: Alpha and beta chains were unpaired, from unsorted whole-blood bulk RNA.

Regarding the study as a whole: Sequences matched to VDJdb favored anti-spike CD8 responses, while private and CD4 specificities were missed.

Researchers tagged individual cDNA molecules with unique molecular identifiers. Each CDR3 protein gets one entry after TCRdb re-called the 5' RACE reads with MiXCR. The data contain tens of thousands of distinct CDR3 sequences, 9.3% of them singletons. The V gene lost 5 bases and the J gene lost 0 bases, with 11 bases spanning the gap. This CDR3 has 14 amino acids. Source material: whole blood. This TCR came from an adult who was a healthcare worker with PCR-confirmed SARS-CoV-2 infection or an uninfected control (not recorded which). The chain uses TRBV12-3 or TRBV12-4 and TRBJ2-7, with D possibly being TRBD2 (6 bases). The CDR3 DNA is TGTGCCAGCAGTCCCTCGGGAGCCTCCTACGAGCAGTACTTC. This codes for CASSPSGASYEQYF.